This T cell receptor (beta chain) stems from a study of shared clonotypes between healthy human individuals. About the research overall: CD4 naive and memory got three plates each, CD8 naive two, CD8 memory one. Findings of the study overall: Investigators expected sequencing depth to affect clonotype sharing among donors. Naive subsets generally had larger estimated richness than memory subsets. Blood was the sole source, and tissue repertoires probably differ.

CDR3 length: 13 amino acids. The V and J ends lost 7 bases and 6 bases, in that order; junction bases with no gene match: 8. Per germline, CDR1 MNHEY and CDR2 SMNVEV (reference sequence). The naive CD8 fraction comprised CD45RO-negative cells positively selected for CCR7 and excluded terminally differentiated effector memory CD45RA+ cells. Method: immunoSEQ multiplex PCR; TCRdb's copy keeps in-frame clones and lacks some. Seen here are roughly 850,000 clones, roughly 96% observed once, and the top ten hold about 0.25%. As to this clone: The antigen remains unidentified.

This chain joins TRBV27 and TRBJ2-7; TRBD2 matches at 8 bases. The receptor was isolated from a man aged 30-40 years in good health. The sequenced sample was naive CD8+ T cells sorted from blood. The DNA for the CDR3 is TGTGCCAGCACCGGGACTAGAAGGTCCGAGCAGTACTTC. It yields the protein CASTGTRRSEQYF.